This passage covers 15 T cell receptor beta chains from one sample sequenced in a study of T cell responses to AZD1222 COVID-19 vaccine (dated by TCRdb to the early 2020s). The library was obtained by the immunoSEQ multiplex PCR assay. The table was pulled from immuneACCESS by TCRdb, which kept in-frame rearrangements only. Such tables lose some clones; where checked, under half of the loss comes from unresolved V genes, and the rest has no known cause. Here the sample has more than 150,000 clones; around 92% occur a single time. About 9.3% of the sample goes to the ten largest clones. This specimen's time point label, interpreted: baseline before first vaccination. Specimen: peripheral blood, collected on day 0 of AZD1222 vaccination. The receptor set was obtained from an adult in good health.

The genes are TRBV10-1 and TRBJ1-5; 7 bases align to TRBD1. The V gene end was trimmed by 5 bases and the J gene end by 6 bases; junction bases not matched to a gene: 4. The germline V gene encodes CDR1 WNHNN and CDR2 SYGVQD (reference sequence). The CDR3 sequence is 13 residues long. The CDR3 region is CASSTGVGQPQHF. The CDR3 region has the DNA TGCGCCAGCAGTACAGGGGTTGGTCAGCCCCAGCATTTT.

This rearrangement joins TRBV19 to TRBJ1-2; the match to TRBD1 covers 8 bases. With V trimmed by 4 bases and J by 6 bases, 16 bases remained unmatched. Germline V gene sequence: CDR1 LNHDA, CDR2 SQIVND (reference sequence). The CDR3 sequence is 17 residues long. The CDR3 DNA is TGTGCCAGTAGTACTCTCGGGACAGGCCGCGACGGTCATGGCTACACCTTC. Its protein is CASSTLGTGRDGHGYTF.

This rearrangement joins TRBV29-1 to TRBJ2-5; D remains ambiguous. CDR1 and CDR2 from the germline V gene are SQVTM and ANQGSEA. V was clipped by 3 bases and J by 1 base, with 6 bases between them. CDR3 size: 12 residues. CDR3 in amino acids: CSVEWSQETQYF. The DNA of the CDR3 is TGCAGCGTTGAGTGGAGCCAAGAGACCCAGTACTTC.

The V and J genes are TRBV28 and TRBJ2-7; D is unresolved. Trimming shortened V by 0 bases and J by 1 base, and 1 base separated the two germline ends. Per germline, CDR1 MDHEN and CDR2 SYDVKM. CDR3 length: 12 amino acids. The CDR3 sequence: CASSLWSYEQYF. The CDR3 DNA reads TGTGCCAGCAGTTTATGGTCCTACGAGCAGTACTTC.

This CDR3 is CATELEETQYF. Here the CDR3 DNA reads TGTGCCACCGAATTGGAAGAGACCCAGTACTTC. This chain connects TRBV6-5 to TRBJ2-5, with D unclear. This CDR3 has 11 amino acids. Germline lookup yields CDR1 MNHEY and CDR2 SVGAGI. V dropped 10 bases and J dropped 3 bases, with 9 bases sitting between them.

J is TRBJ1-2 and V is TRBV6-5; D may be TRBD1 (6 bases). The V end was cut by 3 bases, the J end by 7 bases, with 12 bases between. The CDR3 consists of 13 residues. Germline-derived CDR1 and CDR2 are MNHEY and SVGAGI. This CDR3 reads CASSYMDRPGYTF. CDR3 in DNA: TGTGCCAGCAGTTATATGGACAGACCTGGCTACACCTTC.

In its sample, this clone was seen once. This chain links TRBV30 with TRBJ1-1; 7 positions agree with TRBD1. The germline gives CDR1 GTSNPN, CDR2 SVGIG (reference sequence). The CDR3 consists of 12 residues. V gave up 2 bases and J gave up 6 bases; unmatched junction bases: 3. In DNA, the CDR3 is TGTGCCTGGAGTACGGGACAGTCTGAAGCTTTCTTT. Translation: CAWSTGQSEAFF. Using reference TRBV30 and TRBJ1-1 for the parts outside the CDR3, the full variable domain is SQTIHQWPATLVQPVGSPLSLECTVEGTSNPNLYWYRQAAGRGLQLLFYSVGIGQISSEVPQNLSASRPQDRQFILSSKKLLLSDSGFYLCAWSTGQSEAFFGQGTRLTVV.

CDR3 nucleotides: TGTGCCAGCAGTGGGGCCCGCCGGGACAGGGCACAAGAGACCCAGTACTTC. Amino acid sequence: CASSGARRDRAQETQYF. The chain couples TRBV28 to TRBJ2-5; 9 bases fit TRBD1. CDR3 length: 17 amino acids. Germline V lookup: CDR1 MDHEN, CDR2 SYDVKM. With 5 bases clipped from V and 2 bases from J, the junction kept 12 bases outside the gene matches.

The rearrangement uses TRBV27 and TRBJ2-7; 14 bases match TRBD2. The germline gives CDR1 MNHEY, CDR2 SMNVEV (reference sequence). This CDR3 comprises 16 residues. The junction had 3 bases not matched to a gene; V was cut back by 2 bases and J by 3 bases. This CDR3 is CASSLAGLAGGYEQYF. The CDR3 DNA reads as TGTGCCAGCAGTTTAGCCGGACTAGCGGGGGGCTACGAGCAGTACTTC.

V usage is TRBV9 and J usage is TRBJ2-7, with TRBD2 matching over 7 bases. The germline V gene has CDR1 SGDLS and CDR2 YYNGEE. The trim removed 0 bases at V and 2 bases at J, leaving 14 bases unmatched. There are 18 residues in the CDR3. CDR3 loop: CASSVGPSFAGAAYEQYF. CDR3 nucleotides: TGTGCCAGCAGCGTAGGGCCCTCCTTCGCGGGAGCTGCCTACGAGCAGTACTTC.

This clone appeared once. CDR3 region: CASSDSQPQHF. CDR3 bases: TGTGCCAGCAGTGATAGTCAGCCCCAGCATTTT. The J gene is TRBJ1-5, the V gene TRBV2, with D unclear. In germline, CDR1 is SNHLY, CDR2 FYNNEI. The CDR3 is 11 amino acids. V shed 3 bases and J shed 6 bases, with 3 bases lying between them.

The table lists this clone with a few counts. The rearrangement links TRBV14 to TRBJ2-3; 8 bases are a match to TRBD2. CDR3 size: 15 residues. Trimming removed 1 base from V and 6 bases from J; junction bases left unmatched: 6. Germline CDR1 SGHDN, CDR2 FVKESK. The DNA for the CDR3 is TGTGCCAGCAGCCAAGGGCGGGAGGTCCCTGATACGCAGTATTTT. Its translation is CASSQGREVPDTQYF.

This clone occurred a few times. The genes are TRBV2 and TRBJ2-3, with D possibly called TRBD1 or TRBD2 (5 bases each). The ends were cut back, 8 bases at V and 5 bases at J, with 8 bases in the middle. The CDR3 spans 11 residues. In germline, CDR1 is SNHLY, CDR2 FYNNEI. CDR3 coding DNA: TGTGCCAGCGCTGGGGGAGATACGCAGTATTTT. Protein product: CASAGGDTQYF.

The chain combines TRBV27 with TRBJ1-2, with 8 nucleotides matching TRBD1. Per the germline V gene, CDR1 is MNHEY and CDR2 is SMNVEV (reference sequence). CDR3 length: 13 residues. V shed 2 bases and J 8 bases; nucleotides not matched to a gene: 4. The DNA for the CDR3 is TGTGCCAGCAGTTTAGACAGGGGAGGCGGCTACACCTTC. Translation: CASSLDRGGGYTF.

This chain uses TRBV3-1 (or the pseudogene TRBV3-2) with TRBJ1-1; D not resolved. Trimming took 7 bases from V and 0 from J, leaving 9 bases between them. The CDR3 extends over 13 amino acids. Germline-derived CDR1 and CDR2 are LGHDT and YNNKEL (reference sequence). CDR3: CASKGSLNTEAFF. The CDR3 DNA follows: TGTGCCAGCAAAGGCAGTCTGAACACTGAAGCTTTCTTT.